This is a list of T cell receptor beta chains from one sample in a study of siplizumab effects on memory and regulatory T cells. Clones were read by immunoSEQ multiplex PCR, and TCRdb kept only the in-frame ones, dropping some. The data show 100,000 to 120,000 clones, about 92% seen once. Sequencing input: CD4+ T cells sorted from blood. These receptor sequences come from a human donor in good health. Both conserved end residues are part of each CDR3. Each record gives: V gene, clone size, CDR3 length, J gene, D gene, CDR3 DNA, CDR3 protein. A D gene is named only where the DNA matches it firmly. Not all rows give a size; the values are once, few, many and, for expanded clones, a class.

>TRBV9|-|14|TRBJ1-4|-
TGTGCCAGCAGCGGCAGTACCACTAATGAAAAACTGTTTTTT
CASSGSTTNEKLFF
>TRBV4-3|-|15|TRBJ2-2|-
TGCGCCAGCAGCCAACGTCAGCTGAACACCGGGGAGCTGTTTTTT
CASSQRQLNTGELFF
>TRBV9|-|18|TRBJ2-7|TRBD2
TGTGCCAGCAGCGTAGTTCGACTAGCGGGGGCGTGGGAAGTCGAGCAGTACTTC
CASSVVRLAGAWEVEQYF
>TRBV13|-|14|TRBJ2-5|-
TGTGCCAGCAGCCTGGACCGCCGACAAGAGACCCAGTACTTC
CASSLDRRQETQYF
>TRBV6-1|-|14|TRBJ2-3|TRBD2
TGTGCCAGCAGGGCGGGGGGGCCCCCAGATACGCAGTATTTT
CASRAGGPPDTQYF
>TRBV10-3|once|13|TRBJ2-1|-
TGTGCCATCAGTGGTCAGGGGTTCAATGAGCAGTTCTTC
CAISGQGFNEQFF
>TRBV5-4|-|15|TRBJ2-5|-
TGTGCCAGCAGCCGCAGACAGGTGTCCCAAGAGACCCAGTACTTC
CASSRRQVSQETQYF
>TRBV29-1|-|15|TRBJ2-1|TRBD2
TGCAGCGTTGAGAGTGTTGCGGGAGGCTACAATGAGCAGTTCTTC
CSVESVAGGYNEQFF
>TRBV6-1|-|15|TRBJ1-2|-
TGTGCCAGCAGTGAAGCTAGACCGGGAGACTATGGCTACACCTTC
CASSEARPGDYGYTF
>TRBV18|-|16|TRBJ1-1|TRBD1
TGTGCCAGCTCACCCAACAGACAGGGCTTGAACACTGAAGCTTTCTTT
CASSPNRQGLNTEAFF
>TRBV4-1|-|16|TRBJ2-3|-
TGCGCCAGCAGCCAAGAAAGGGGGGGGATCACAGATACGCAGTATTTT
CASSQERGGITDTQYF
>TRBV5-4|once|17|TRBJ2-1|TRBD2
TGTGCCAGCAGCTTGTCCACTAGCGGGAGGGTTTTGAATGAGCAGTTCTTC
CASSLSTSGRVLNEQFF
>TRBV7-3|-|12|TRBJ2-1|TRBD2
TGTGCCAGCAGCCCTACTAGCGGGACATGGTTCTTC
CASSPTSGTWFF
>TRBV4-1|-|14|TRBJ2-1|-
TGCGCCAGCAGCCCGCTGACTAGTCACAATGAGCAGTTCTTC
CASSPLTSHNEQFF
>TRBV6-1|-|15|TRBJ2-7|-
TGTGCCAGCGGCGATTGGGGGGGGCGAAATTACGAGCAGTACTTC
CASGDWGGRNYEQYF
>TRBV7-3|-|16|TRBJ1-3|-
TGTGCCAGCAGCTTCGGACCGATGACCTCTGGAAACACCATATATTTT
CASSFGPMTSGNTIYF
>TRBV30|few|14|TRBJ1-1|TRBD1
TGTGCCTGGTCAGACCGGACAGGGAACACTGAAGCTTTCTTT
CAWSDRTGNTEAFF
>TRBV5-8|-|14|TRBJ2-1|TRBD2
TGTGCCAGCAGCTTAGCGGGAGCGTCGCGGTATAAGTTCTTC
CASSLAGASRYKFF
>TRBV27|-|17|TRBJ1-5|TRBD1
TGTGCCAGCAGTCCTTGGACAGGGGGCATTAGCAATCAGCCCCAGCATTTT
CASSPWTGGISNQPQHF
>TRBV30|-|14|TRBJ2-3|-
TGTGCCTGGAGTAAGTGGGGGGGCACAGATACGCAGTATTTT
CAWSKWGGTDTQYF
>TRBV18|-|17|TRBJ2-2|TRBD2
TGTGCCAGCTCACCACTTGGGACTAGCGGTTACACCGGGGAGCTGTTTTTT
CASSPLGTSGYTGELFF
>TRBV19|-|15|TRBJ2-7|TRBD2
TGTGCCAGTAGTATCCAGACTAGCGGGGGGTACGAGCAGTACTTC
CASSIQTSGGYEQYF
>TRBV11-3|-|16|TRBJ2-6|TRBD1
TGTGCCAGCATCAGGACAGGGGTCTCTGGGGCCAACGTCCTGACTTTC
CASIRTGVSGANVLTF
>TRBV7-9|-|18|TRBJ1-1|TRBD1
TGTGCCAGCAGCTTAGGGGGACAGACCGGGGCGAGTGGGACTGAAGCTTTCTTT
CASSLGGQTGASGTEAFF
>TRBV4-1|-|15|TRBJ2-1|TRBD2
TGCGCCAGCAGCCGAGGACTAGCGGGAGTTGGCGAGCAGTTCTTC
CASSRGLAGVGEQFF
>TRBV4-1|-|14|TRBJ2-4|-
TGCGCCAGCAGCCAAGTAGGTACAGAAAAGCCTAAGTACTTC
CASSQVGTEKPKYF
>TRBV19|once|15|TRBJ1-5|TRBD1
TGTGCCAGTAGTAGGGACAGTTATAGCAATCAGCCCCAGCATTTT
CASSRDSYSNQPQHF
>TRBV5-1|-|14|TRBJ1-1|TRBD1
TGCGCCAGCAGCTCGGGACAGGGGCACACTGAAGCTTTCTTT
CASSSGQGHTEAFF
>TRBV5-1|-|14|TRBJ1-1|-
TGCGCCAGCAGCACCGGACAGACGAACACTGAAGCTTTCTTT
CASSTGQTNTEAFF
>TRBV5-6|-|11|TRBJ2-1|-
TGTGCCAGCAGCTTATTCAATGAGCAGTTCTTC
CASSLFNEQFF
>TRBV30|-|12|TRBJ2-2|-
TGTGCCTGGAGTGAGCCGGGACTCTGGTTGTTTTTT
CAWSEPGLWLFF
>TRBV5-1|-|15|TRBJ1-6|-
TGCGCCAGCAGCTTGGTTCAGGATCGGAGTTCACCCCTCCACTTT
CASSLVQDRSSPLHF
>TRBV18|-|15|TRBJ1-1|TRBD1
TGTGCCAGCTCACCAGTAGGGACAGCACACACTGAAGCTTTCTTT
CASSPVGTAHTEAFF
>TRBV28|-|15|TRBJ2-1|TRBD2
TGTGCCAGCAGTTCGGTCGGGAGGGAATTTAATGAGCAGTTCTTC
CASSSVGREFNEQFF
>TRBV19|-|15|TRBJ2-3|TRBD2
TGTGCCAGCCAATCTACTAGCGGATACACAGATACGCAGTATTTT
CASQSTSGYTDTQYF
>TRBV10-3|-|12|TRBJ2-7|-
TGTGCCATCGATCAGGGGCAGGGCGAGCAGTACTTC
CAIDQGQGEQYF
>TRBV19|-|13|TRBJ1-1|-
TGTGCCAGTAGTATATCTCACGGATTGGGGGCTTTCTTT
CASSISHGLGAFF